These 2 T cell receptor beta chains were all obtained from the same sample, sequenced in a study of T-cell memory formation after mild COVID-19. One entry per CDR3 protein results from TCRdb running MiXCR on the 5' RACE reads. The sample shows approximately 430,000 distinct CDR3 sequences, 20% to 30% of them seen only once. Sequencing was done on a sample of PBMCs or a T cell subset sorted from them (not recorded which). All receptors come from an adult woman who had mild COVID-19 (a few samples of this study predate the infection). Cell type and time point are not known.

The genes are TRBV30 and TRBJ1-1, with D uncertain. The V and J ends lost 8 bases and 3 bases respectively, with 13 bases between them. Germline V gene lookup returns CDR1 GTSNPN and CDR2 SVGIG (reference sequence). The CDR3 runs 12 residues. The CDR3, as DNA: TGTGCCCGAAATGGAAGAGACACTGAAGCTTTCTTT. Translating gives CARNGRDTEAFF.

This chain joins TRBV6-2 or TRBV6-3 and TRBJ2-5; unclear D gene. The V end lost 8 bases, the J end lost 5 bases, and 9 bases lay between the germline ends. This CDR3 has 11 residues. Germline CDR1 and CDR2: MNHEY and SVGEGT. The CDR3 loop is CASAHSETQYF. Here the CDR3 DNA reads TGTGCCAGCGCCCATTCGGAGACCCAGTACTTC.